This T cell receptor (beta chain) was identified in a study of beta chain features in type 1 diabetes. Study-wide background: Age, gender, cell numbers and subset yield matched between patients and controls. Study findings and constraints: Compared to healthy donors, patients appeared to have naive, central memory and Treg TCRB repertoires that were more alike. All four CD4+ subsets of Type 1 diabetes patients contained TCRB CDR3s that were moderately but significantly shorter.

Reverse transcribing all isolated RNA meant expressed TCRB transcripts were sequenced. Data came from immunoSEQ multiplex PCR; TCRdb stores just in-frame clones and leaves some out. The data show 600,000 or so clones, with around an eighth seen just once and over 0.1% held by the top ten. CDR1 and CDR2 (germline): SGDLS, YYNGEE. The ends were cut back, 4 bases at V and 4 bases at J, with 15 bases in the middle. The CDR3 extends over 15 amino acids. Concerning this clone itself: The target antigen is unknown.

The specimen was naive CD4+ T cells from blood. This receptor was obtained from a man aged 25 to 40 with type 1 diabetes. V gene TRBV9 combines with J gene TRBJ2-1, with a tentative D call TRBD2 (5 bases). The CDR3 DNA reads TGTGCCAGCAGCCTTCGTCTCGCGGGTTACAATGAGCAGTTCTTC. Translation: CASSLRLAGYNEQFF. Combining the CDR3 with reference TRBV9 and TRBJ2-1 gives the whole variable domain DSGVTQTPKHLITATGQRVTLRCSPRSGDLSVYWYQQSLDQGLQFLIQYYNGEERAKGNILERFSAQQFPDLHSELNLSSLELGDSALYFCASSLRLAGYNEQFFGPGTRLTVL.